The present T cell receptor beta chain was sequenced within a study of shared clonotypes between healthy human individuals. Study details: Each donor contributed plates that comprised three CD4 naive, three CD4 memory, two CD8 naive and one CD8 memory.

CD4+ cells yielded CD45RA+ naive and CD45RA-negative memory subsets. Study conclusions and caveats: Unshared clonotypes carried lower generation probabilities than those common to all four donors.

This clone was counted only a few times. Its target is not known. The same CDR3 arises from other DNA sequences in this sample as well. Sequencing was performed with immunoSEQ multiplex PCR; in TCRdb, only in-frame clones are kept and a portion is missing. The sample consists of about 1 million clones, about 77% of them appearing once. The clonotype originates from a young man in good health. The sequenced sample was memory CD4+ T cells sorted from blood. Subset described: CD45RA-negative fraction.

The CDR3 here is CASSSQGRQPQHF. In DNA, the CDR3 is TGTGCCAGCAGCTCACAGGGAAGACAGCCCCAGCATTTT. V usage is TRBV27 and J usage is TRBJ1-5; D is perhaps TRBD1 (6 bases). The CDR3 loop spans 13 amino acids. CDR1 is MNHEY, CDR2 SMNVEV, per germline (reference sequence). The V gene lost 6 bases and the J gene lost 7 bases, with 13 bases spanning the gap.